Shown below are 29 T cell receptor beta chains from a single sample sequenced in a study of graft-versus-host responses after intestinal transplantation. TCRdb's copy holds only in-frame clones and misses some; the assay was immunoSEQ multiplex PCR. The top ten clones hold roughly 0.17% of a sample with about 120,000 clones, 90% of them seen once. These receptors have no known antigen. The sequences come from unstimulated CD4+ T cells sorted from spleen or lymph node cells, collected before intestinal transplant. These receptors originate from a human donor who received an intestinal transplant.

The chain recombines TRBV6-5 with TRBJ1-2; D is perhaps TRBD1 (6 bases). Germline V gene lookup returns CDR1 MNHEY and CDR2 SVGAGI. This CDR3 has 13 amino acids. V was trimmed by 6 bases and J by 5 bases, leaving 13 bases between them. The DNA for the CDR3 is TGTGCCAGCAGCAACAGGGCGCCTTATGGCTACACCTTC. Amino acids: CASSNRAPYGYTF.

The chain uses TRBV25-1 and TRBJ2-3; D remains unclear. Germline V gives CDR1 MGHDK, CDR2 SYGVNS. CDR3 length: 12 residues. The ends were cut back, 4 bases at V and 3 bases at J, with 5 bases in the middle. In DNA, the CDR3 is TGTGCCAGCAGTGCCTCTACAGATACGCAGTATTTT. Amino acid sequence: CASSASTDTQYF.

CDR3 in DNA: TGTGCCAGCACGAGCGGGACGTTAGGCACCGGGGAGCTGTTTTTT. This sequence encodes CASTSGTLGTGELFF. V gene TRBV28 combines with J gene TRBJ2-2; 7 bases match TRBD2. This CDR3 is built from 15 residues. V gave up 7 bases and J gave up 4 bases; unmatched junction bases: 9. Looked up from germline, CDR1 is MDHEN and CDR2 is SYDVKM.

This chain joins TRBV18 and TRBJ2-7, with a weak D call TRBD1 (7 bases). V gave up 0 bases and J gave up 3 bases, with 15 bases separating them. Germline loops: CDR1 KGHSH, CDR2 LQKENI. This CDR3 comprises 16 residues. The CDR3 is CASSPPGGRQGYEQYF. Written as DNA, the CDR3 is TGTGCCAGCTCACCACCGGGGGGCCGACAGGGCTACGAGCAGTACTTC.

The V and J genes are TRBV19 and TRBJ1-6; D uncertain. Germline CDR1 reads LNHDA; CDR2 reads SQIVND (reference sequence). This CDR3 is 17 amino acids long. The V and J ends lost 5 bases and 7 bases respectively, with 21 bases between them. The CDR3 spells CASSPGPPAPGNSPLHF. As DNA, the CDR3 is TGTGCCAGTAGTCCCGGACCGCCAGCTCCGGGGAATTCACCCCTCCACTTT.

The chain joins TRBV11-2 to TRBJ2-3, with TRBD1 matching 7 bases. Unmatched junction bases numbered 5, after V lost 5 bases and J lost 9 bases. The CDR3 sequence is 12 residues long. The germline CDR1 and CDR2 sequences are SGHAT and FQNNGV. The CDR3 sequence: CASSATGSTQYF. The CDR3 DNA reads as TGTGCCAGCAGCGCGACAGGGTCAACGCAGTATTTT.

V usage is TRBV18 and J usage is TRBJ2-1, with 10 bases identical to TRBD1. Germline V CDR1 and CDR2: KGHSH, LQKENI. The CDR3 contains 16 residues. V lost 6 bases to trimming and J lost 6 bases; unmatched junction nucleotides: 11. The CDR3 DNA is TGTGCCAGCTCCCGGGACAGGGGAACGTACGGCAATGAGCAGTTCTTC. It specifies CASSRDRGTYGNEQFF.

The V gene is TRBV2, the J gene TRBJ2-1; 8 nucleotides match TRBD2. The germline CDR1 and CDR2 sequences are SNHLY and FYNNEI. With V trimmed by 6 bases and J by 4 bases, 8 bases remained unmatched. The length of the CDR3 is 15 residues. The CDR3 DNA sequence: TGTGCCAGCAGCGAGGCGGGGGGCCAATACAATGAGCAGTTCTTC. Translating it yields CASSEAGGQYNEQFF.

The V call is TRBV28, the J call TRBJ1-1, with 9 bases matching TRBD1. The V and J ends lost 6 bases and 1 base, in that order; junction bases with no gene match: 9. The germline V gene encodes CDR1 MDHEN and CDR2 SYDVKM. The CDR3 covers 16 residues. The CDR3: CASRYTGGERNTEAFF. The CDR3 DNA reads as TGTGCCAGCAGGTATACAGGGGGCGAGCGGAACACTGAAGCTTTCTTT.

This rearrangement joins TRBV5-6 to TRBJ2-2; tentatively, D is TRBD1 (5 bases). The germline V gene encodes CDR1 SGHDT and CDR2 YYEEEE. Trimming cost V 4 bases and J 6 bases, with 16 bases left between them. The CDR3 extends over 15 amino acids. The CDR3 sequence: CASSLQGIKAGELFF. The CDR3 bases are TGTGCCAGCAGCCTCCAGGGCATAAAGGCCGGGGAGCTGTTTTTT.

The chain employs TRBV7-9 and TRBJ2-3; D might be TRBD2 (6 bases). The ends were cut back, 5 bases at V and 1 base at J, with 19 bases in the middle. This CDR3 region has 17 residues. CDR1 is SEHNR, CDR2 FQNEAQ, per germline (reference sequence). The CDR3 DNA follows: TGTGCCAGCAGCCCACAGGTGGTACTAGCAGGCACAGATACGCAGTATTTT. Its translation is CASSPQVVLAGTDTQYF. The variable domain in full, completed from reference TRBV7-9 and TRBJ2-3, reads DTGVSQNPRHKITKRGQNVTFRCDPISEHNRLYWYRQTLGQGPEFLTYFQNEAQLEKSRLLSDRFSAERPKGSFSTLEIQRTEQGDSAMYLCASSPQVVLAGTDTQYFGPGTRLTVL.

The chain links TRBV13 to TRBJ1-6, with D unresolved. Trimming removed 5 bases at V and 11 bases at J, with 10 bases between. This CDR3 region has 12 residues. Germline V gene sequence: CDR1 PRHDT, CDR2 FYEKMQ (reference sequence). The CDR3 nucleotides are TGTGCCAGCAGCCTCGCCGGGACACCCCTCCACTTT. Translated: CASSLAGTPLHF.

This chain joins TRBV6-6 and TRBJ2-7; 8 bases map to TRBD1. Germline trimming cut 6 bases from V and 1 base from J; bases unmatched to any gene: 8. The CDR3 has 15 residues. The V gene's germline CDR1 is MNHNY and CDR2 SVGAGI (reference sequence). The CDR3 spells CASRDDQGASYEQYF. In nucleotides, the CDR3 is TGTGCCAGCAGGGACGACCAGGGGGCTTCCTACGAGCAGTACTTC.

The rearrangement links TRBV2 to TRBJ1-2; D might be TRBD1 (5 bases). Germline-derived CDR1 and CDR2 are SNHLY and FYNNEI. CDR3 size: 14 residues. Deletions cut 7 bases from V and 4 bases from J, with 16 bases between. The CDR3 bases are TGTGCCAGCACCATGGGGCGACAGCTCTATGGCTACACCTTC. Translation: CASTMGRQLYGYTF.

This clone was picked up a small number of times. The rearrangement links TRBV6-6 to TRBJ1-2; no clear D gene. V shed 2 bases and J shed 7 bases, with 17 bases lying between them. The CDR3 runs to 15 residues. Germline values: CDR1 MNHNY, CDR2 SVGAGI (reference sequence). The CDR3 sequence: CASSYQAPRLGGYTF. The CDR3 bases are TGTGCCAGCAGTTACCAAGCACCACGTCTAGGTGGCTACACCTTC.

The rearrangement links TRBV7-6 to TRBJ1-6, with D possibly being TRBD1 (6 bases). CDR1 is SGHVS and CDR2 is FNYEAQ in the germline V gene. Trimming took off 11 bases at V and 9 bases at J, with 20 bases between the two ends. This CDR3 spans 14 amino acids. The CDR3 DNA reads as TGTGCCCTCCACATGGGCAGGGGAACTTCACCCCTCCACTTT. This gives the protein CALHMGRGTSPLHF.

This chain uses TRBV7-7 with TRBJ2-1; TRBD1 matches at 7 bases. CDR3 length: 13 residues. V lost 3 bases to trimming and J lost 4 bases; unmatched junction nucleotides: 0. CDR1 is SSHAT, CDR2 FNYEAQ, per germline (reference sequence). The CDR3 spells CASSLGQYNEQFF. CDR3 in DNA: TGTGCCAGCAGCTTGGGACAGTACAATGAGCAGTTCTTC.

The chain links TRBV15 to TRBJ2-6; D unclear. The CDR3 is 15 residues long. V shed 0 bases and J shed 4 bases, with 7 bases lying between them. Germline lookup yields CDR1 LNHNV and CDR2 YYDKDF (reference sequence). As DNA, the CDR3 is TGTGCCACCAGCAGAGAGTCAGGCGGGGCCAACGTCCTGACTTTC. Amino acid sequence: CATSRESGGANVLTF.

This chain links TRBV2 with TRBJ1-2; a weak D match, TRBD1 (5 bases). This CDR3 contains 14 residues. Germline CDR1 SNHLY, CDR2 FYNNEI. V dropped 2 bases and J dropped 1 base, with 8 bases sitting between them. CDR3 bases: TGTGCCAGCAGTGAACAGGGCTTTAACTATGGCTACACCTTC. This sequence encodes CASSEQGFNYGYTF.

CDR3 region: CASSTGFNYGYTF. The CDR3 DNA reads TGTGCCAGCAGCACAGGGTTTAACTATGGCTACACCTTC. V is TRBV6-1 and J is TRBJ1-2; D might be TRBD1 (6 bases). This CDR3 has 13 amino acids. The V and J ends lost 6 bases and 1 base respectively, with 9 bases between them. In germline, CDR1 is MNHNS, CDR2 SASEGT.

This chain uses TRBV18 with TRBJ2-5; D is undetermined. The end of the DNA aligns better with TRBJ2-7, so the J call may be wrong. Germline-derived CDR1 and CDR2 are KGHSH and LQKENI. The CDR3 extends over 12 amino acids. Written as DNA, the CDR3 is TGTGCCAGCTCACCCAACTACTACGAGCAGTACTTC. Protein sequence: CASSPNYYEQYF.

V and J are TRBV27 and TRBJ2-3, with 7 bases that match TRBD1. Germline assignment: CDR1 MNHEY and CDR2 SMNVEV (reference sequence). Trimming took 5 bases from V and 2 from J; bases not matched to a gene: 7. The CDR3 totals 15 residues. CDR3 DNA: TGTGCCAGCAGTAAACCGACAGGGTCCACAGATACGCAGTATTTT. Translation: CASSKPTGSTDTQYF.

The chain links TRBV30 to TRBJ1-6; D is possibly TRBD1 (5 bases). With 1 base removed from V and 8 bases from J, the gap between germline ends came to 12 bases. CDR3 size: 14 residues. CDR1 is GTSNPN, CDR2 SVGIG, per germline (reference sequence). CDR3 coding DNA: TGTGCCTGGAGTGAGTTTTCAGGGTATTCACCCCTCCACTTT. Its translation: CAWSEFSGYSPLHF.

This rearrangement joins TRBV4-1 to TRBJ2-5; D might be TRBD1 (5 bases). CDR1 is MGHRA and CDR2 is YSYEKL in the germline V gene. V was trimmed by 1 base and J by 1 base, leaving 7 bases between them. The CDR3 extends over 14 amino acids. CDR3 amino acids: CASSQGDSQETQYF. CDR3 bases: TGCGCCAGCAGCCAAGGAGACAGCCAAGAGACCCAGTACTTC.

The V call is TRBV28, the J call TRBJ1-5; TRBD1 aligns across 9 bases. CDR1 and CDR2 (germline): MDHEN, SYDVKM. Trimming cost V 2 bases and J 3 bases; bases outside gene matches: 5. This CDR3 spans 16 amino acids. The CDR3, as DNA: TGTGCCAGCAGTTTAATAGGGACAGGGAACAATCAGCCCCAGCATTTT. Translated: CASSLIGTGNNQPQHF.

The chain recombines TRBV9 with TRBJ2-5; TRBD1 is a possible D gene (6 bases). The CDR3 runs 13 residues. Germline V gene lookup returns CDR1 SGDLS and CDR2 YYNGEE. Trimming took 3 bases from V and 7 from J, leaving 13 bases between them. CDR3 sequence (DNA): TGTGCCAGCAGCGGGGCCCAAGGGGGGACCCAGTACTTC. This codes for CASSGAQGGTQYF.

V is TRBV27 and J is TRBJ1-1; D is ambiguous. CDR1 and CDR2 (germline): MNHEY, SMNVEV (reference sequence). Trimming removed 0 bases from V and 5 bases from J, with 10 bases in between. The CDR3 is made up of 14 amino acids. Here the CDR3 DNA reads TGTGCCAGCAGTTTATCATGGTCGGGGACTGAAGCTTTCTTT. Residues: CASSLSWSGTEAFF.

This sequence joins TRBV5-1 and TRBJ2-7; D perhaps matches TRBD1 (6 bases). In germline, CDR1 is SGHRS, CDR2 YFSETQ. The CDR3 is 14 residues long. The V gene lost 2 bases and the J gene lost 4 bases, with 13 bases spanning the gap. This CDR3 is CASSFQGPGYEQYF. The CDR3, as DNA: TGCGCCAGCAGCTTTCAGGGGCCGGGGTACGAGCAGTACTTC.

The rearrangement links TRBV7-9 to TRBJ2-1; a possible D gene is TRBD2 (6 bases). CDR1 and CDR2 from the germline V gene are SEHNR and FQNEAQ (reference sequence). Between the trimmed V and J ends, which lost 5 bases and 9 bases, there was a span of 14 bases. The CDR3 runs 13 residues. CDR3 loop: CASSVTGDAEQFF. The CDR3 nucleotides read TGTGCCAGCAGCGTCACGGGAGACGCTGAGCAGTTCTTC.